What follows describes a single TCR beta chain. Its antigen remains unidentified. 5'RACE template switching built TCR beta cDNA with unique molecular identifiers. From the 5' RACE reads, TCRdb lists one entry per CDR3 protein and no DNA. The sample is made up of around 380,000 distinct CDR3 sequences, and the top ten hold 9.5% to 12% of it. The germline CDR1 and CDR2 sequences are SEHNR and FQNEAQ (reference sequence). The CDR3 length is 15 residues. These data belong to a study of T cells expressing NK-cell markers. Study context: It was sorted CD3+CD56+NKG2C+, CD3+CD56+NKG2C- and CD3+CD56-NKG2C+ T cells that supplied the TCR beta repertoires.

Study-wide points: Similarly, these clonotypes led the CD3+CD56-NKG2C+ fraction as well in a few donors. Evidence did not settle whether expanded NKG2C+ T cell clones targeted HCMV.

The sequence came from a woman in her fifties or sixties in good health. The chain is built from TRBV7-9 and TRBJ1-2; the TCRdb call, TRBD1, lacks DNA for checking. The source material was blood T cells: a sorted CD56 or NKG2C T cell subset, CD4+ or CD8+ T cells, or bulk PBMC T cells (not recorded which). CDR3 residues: CASSFSGTPSVGNTF.